These 22 T cell receptor beta chains were sequenced from one sample in a study of T cell repertoires in cytomegalovirus infection. MiXCR, applied by TCRdb to the reads, yields one record per CDR3 protein. Found here are around 570,000 distinct CDR3 sequences, around two fifths of them singletons; the top ten hold over 45%. Their antigen targets remain unknown. The sequences come from cultured PBMCs, collected from culture after CMV antigen stimulation. The receptors derive from a human donor in good health (CMV status not recorded). Some clones in this sample may be carry-over from other donors' samples.

V and J are TRBV11-2 and TRBJ2-2; 8 bases match TRBD2. J lost 7 bases, V lost 6 bases, and 4 bases had no gene match. The germline V gene has CDR1 SGHAT and CDR2 FQNNGV. The CDR3 is 13 amino acids. CDR3: CASRRLANGELFF. DNA of the CDR3: TGTGCCAGCAGAAGACTAGCGAACGGGGAGCTGTTTTTT.

The V call is TRBV12-3 or TRBV12-4, the J call TRBJ1-1; D not certain. V dropped 5 bases and J dropped 0 bases, with 10 bases sitting between them. CDR3 length: 14 residues. Here the CDR3 DNA reads TGTGCCAGCAGTGAAACACTCATGAACACTGAAGCTTTCTTT. Protein product: CASSETLMNTEAFF.

This clonotype was observed a few times. A read error may produce the germline difference seen at one junction end. The V call is TRBV6-1, the J call TRBJ2-1; 11 bases line up with TRBD2. CDR3 size: 16 residues. Germline V lookup: CDR1 MNHNS, CDR2 SASEGT. The CDR3 sequence is CASRGGKLAGAQRGVF. The CDR3, as DNA: TGTGCCAGCAGAGGGGGGAAACTAGCGGGAGCTCAGAGGGGGGTCTTC.

J is TRBJ1-1 and V is TRBV7-6; 7 positions agree with TRBD1. This CDR3 is 13 amino acids long. The trim removed 5 bases at V and 2 bases at J, leaving 2 bases unmatched. Germline assignment: CDR1 SGHVS and CDR2 FNYEAQ. This chain's CDR3 is CASSQGENTEAFF. The CDR3 nucleotides read TGTGCCAGCAGCCAGGGGGAAAACACTGAAGCTTTCTTT.

The rearrangement uses TRBV20-1 and TRBJ2-7; D could derive from TRBD1 or TRBD2 (5 bases each). Germline V lookup: CDR1 DFQATT, CDR2 SNEGSKA (reference sequence). V shed 5 bases and J shed 3 bases, with 8 bases lying between them. The CDR3 is 11 amino acids. The CDR3 coding sequence is TGCAGTGCTGGGGACCTCTACGAGCAGTACTTC. Amino acid sequence: CSAGDLYEQYF.

This clonotype has more than one count but fewer than ten. V usage is TRBV20-1 and J usage is TRBJ2-7; 11 bases map to TRBD2. There are 18 residues in the CDR3. The V gene's germline CDR1 is DFQATT and CDR2 SNEGSKA (reference sequence). V was pared by 2 bases and J by 5 bases, with 17 bases of the junction left unmatched. The CDR3 spells CSARKDLGGLAVRNEQYF. The CDR3 DNA sequence: TGCAGTGCTAGAAAAGATCTCGGGGGACTAGCGGTCCGGAACGAGCAGTACTTC.

This clonotype was seen a few times. The rearrangement links TRBV12-3 or TRBV12-4 to TRBJ2-6; D gene unclear. The CDR3 extends over 13 amino acids. V was trimmed by 3 bases and J by 3 bases, leaving 3 bases between them. DNA of the CDR3: TGTGCCAGCAGTTTTAATGGGGCCAACGTCCTGACTTTC. It encodes CASSFNGANVLTF.

Ten or more counts support this clonotype. The gene calls are TRBV7-2 and TRBJ1-1, with D possibly matching TRBD1 (6 bases). V lost 5 bases and J lost 2, with 15 bases in between. Germline V gene sequence: CDR1 SGHTA, CDR2 FQGNSA. The CDR3 runs 15 residues. As DNA, the CDR3 is TGTGCCAGCAGCACCGAGGGGGTACCCAACACTGAAGCTTTCTTT. Protein product: CASSTEGVPNTEAFF.

This clonotype has only a few counts. J is TRBJ2-5 and V is TRBV7-2; no definite D call. This CDR3 is built from 13 residues. Germline V CDR1 and CDR2: SGHTA, FQGNSA. The germline V and J ends were trimmed by 5 bases and 0 bases, with 7 bases remaining between them. The CDR3: CASSPWNQETQYF. Written as DNA, the CDR3 is TGTGCCAGCAGCCCTTGGAACCAAGAGACCCAGTACTTC.

At least ten counts were recorded for this clonotype. The chain combines TRBV7-2 with TRBJ2-3, with D uncertain. Trimming pared 1 base from V and 7 bases from J, leaving 15 bases between. The CDR3 is 15 residues long. Germline V gene data show CDR1 as SGHTA and CDR2 as FQGNSA. The DNA for the CDR3 is TGTGCCAGCAGCTTAGGATCGGTGGGCTTGAATACGCAGTATTTT. It codes for CASSLGSVGLNTQYF.

The chain employs TRBV28 and TRBJ2-2; D gene uncertain. Trimming stripped 1 base from V and 5 bases from J, with 11 bases between. There are 15 residues in the CDR3. The germline CDR1 and CDR2 sequences are MDHEN and SYDVKM. CDR3 sequence: CASSLFRELTGELFF. CDR3 DNA sequence: TGTGCCAGCAGTTTATTTAGGGAATTAACCGGGGAGCTGTTTTTT.

The gene calls are TRBV2 and TRBJ2-5; the D is unclear. Germline V lookup: CDR1 SNHLY, CDR2 FYNNEI. V was cut by 6 bases and J by 5 bases, with 16 bases left in between. The CDR3 spans 14 residues. CDR3 nucleotide sequence: TGTGCCAGCAGCAGGATCACTCTGGGGGAGACCCAGTACTTC. Amino acids: CASSRITLGETQYF.

The genes are TRBV12-3 or TRBV12-4 and TRBJ1-5, with no clear D. CDR3 length: 14 residues. V lost 5 bases and J 3 bases, leaving 11 bases between the germline ends. CDR3 loop: CASSPNSYNQPQHF. The DNA for the CDR3 is TGTGCCAGCAGTCCTAACAGCTACAATCAGCCCCAGCATTTT.

The rearrangement uses TRBV20-1 and TRBJ2-6; D is unclear. The CDR3 consists of 17 residues. V lost 0 bases, J lost 0 bases, and 12 bases lay in between. The V gene's germline CDR1 is DFQATT and CDR2 SNEGSKA (reference sequence). The CDR3 coding sequence is TGCAGTGCTAGAGATCTTGAAAGGAGCTCTGGGGCCAACGTCCTGACTTTC. Protein sequence: CSARDLERSSGANVLTF.

The chain has TRBV28 and TRBJ2-3, with TRBD2 matching over 14 bases. The CDR3 has 17 amino acids. Germline lookup yields CDR1 MDHEN and CDR2 SYDVKM. V was clipped by 5 bases and J by 5 bases; unmatched bases: 9. This CDR3 reads CASSPGTSGGSGDTQYF. The CDR3, as DNA: TGTGCCAGCAGTCCCGGGACTAGCGGGGGTAGTGGAGATACGCAGTATTTT.

This chain joins TRBV11-2 and TRBJ1-6; D gene uncertain. The CDR3 has 14 amino acids. Germline assignment: CDR1 SGHAT and CDR2 FQNNGV. V was pared by 3 bases and J by 5 bases, with 8 bases between. The CDR3 DNA reads TGTGCCAGCAGCTTCGGAGGGAATAATTCACCCCTCCACTTT. Translated: CASSFGGNNSPLHF.

The genes are TRBV6-5 and TRBJ1-1; D is ambiguous. Germline V gene lookup returns CDR1 MNHEY and CDR2 SVGAGI. V lost 5 bases, J lost 7 bases, and 8 bases lay in between. The CDR3 has 11 residues. The CDR3 DNA reads TGTGCCAGCAGTCAAGGCCATGAAGCTTTCTTT. Its translation: CASSQGHEAFF.

This clonotype turned up a few times. Written as DNA, the CDR3 is TGTGCCAGCAGCTCTCCGGGACTAGGGCTCTCCTACAATGAGCAGTTCTTC. It specifies CASSSPGLGLSYNEQFF. This chain connects TRBV7-2 to TRBJ2-1; 8 bases line up with TRBD2. This CDR3 is built from 17 residues. Germline V gene lookup returns CDR1 SGHTA and CDR2 FQGNSA. The ends lost 4 bases at V and 0 bases at J; junction bases unmatched: 8.

Only a few counts were recorded for this clonotype. This chain links TRBV7-2 with TRBJ1-5, with D possibly being TRBD1 (5 bases). The CDR3 is 14 amino acids. Between the trimmed V and J ends, which lost 11 bases and 2 bases, there was a span of 16 bases. In germline, CDR1 is SGHTA, CDR2 FQGNSA. CDR3 bases: TGTGCCGGACAAACGACTAGAGGCAATCAGCCCCAGCATTTT. This gives the protein CAGQTTRGNQPQHF.

In this sample, this clonotype turned up a few times. The rearrangement links TRBV28 to TRBJ2-7; 11 nucleotides align to TRBD1. This CDR3 has 14 amino acids. Germline values: CDR1 MDHEN, CDR2 SYDVKM. Losses at the gene ends were 7 bases for V and 7 bases for J; bases not matched to a gene: 9. This CDR3 is CASKRDRGLREQYF. CDR3 in DNA: TGTGCCAGCAAAAGGGACAGGGGGTTAAGAGAGCAGTACTTC.

In DNA form, the CDR3 reads TGTGCCAGTACCGTCCGGGGGCGGTGGGCTGAAGCTTTCTTT. It translates to CASTVRGRWAEAFF. This chain connects TRBV19 to TRBJ1-1; D possibly corresponds to TRBD1 (6 bases). Looked up from germline, CDR1 is LNHDA and CDR2 is SQIVND (reference sequence). The ends were cut back, 7 bases at V and 6 bases at J, with 18 bases in the middle. There are 14 residues in the CDR3.

The rearrangement uses TRBV2 and TRBJ1-1; 10 nucleotides agree with TRBD1. The V and J ends lost 8 bases and 8 bases, in that order; junction bases with no gene match: 11. The germline CDR1 and CDR2 sequences are SNHLY and FYNNEI. The CDR3 spans 14 residues. DNA of the CDR3: TGTGCCAGCTTAACTCTGGACAGGGGGGGGGAAGCTTTCTTT. This translates into CASLTLDRGGEAFF.